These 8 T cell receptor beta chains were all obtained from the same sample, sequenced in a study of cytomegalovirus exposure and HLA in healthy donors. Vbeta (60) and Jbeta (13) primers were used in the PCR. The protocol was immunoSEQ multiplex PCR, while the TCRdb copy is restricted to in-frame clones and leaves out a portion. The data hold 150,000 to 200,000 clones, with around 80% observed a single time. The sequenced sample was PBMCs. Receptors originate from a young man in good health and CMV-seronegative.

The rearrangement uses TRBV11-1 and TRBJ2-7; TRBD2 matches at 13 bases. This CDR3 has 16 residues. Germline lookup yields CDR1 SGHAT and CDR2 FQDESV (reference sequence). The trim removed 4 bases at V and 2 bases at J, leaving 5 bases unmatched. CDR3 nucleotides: TGTGCCAGCAGCTGGACTAGCGGGAGCGGGACCTACGAGCAGTACTTC. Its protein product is CASSWTSGSGTYEQYF.

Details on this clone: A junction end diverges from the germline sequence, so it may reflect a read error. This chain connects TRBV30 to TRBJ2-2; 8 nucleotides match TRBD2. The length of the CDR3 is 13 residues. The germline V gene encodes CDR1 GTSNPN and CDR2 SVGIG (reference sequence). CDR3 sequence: CAWTGNPGGELLF. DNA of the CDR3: TGTGCCTGGACGGGGAATCCGGGGGGGGAGCTGCTTTTT.

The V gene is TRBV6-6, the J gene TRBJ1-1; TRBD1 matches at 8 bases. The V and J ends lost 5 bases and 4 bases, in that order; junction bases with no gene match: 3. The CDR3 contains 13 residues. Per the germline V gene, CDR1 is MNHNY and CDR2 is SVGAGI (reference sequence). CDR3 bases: TGTGCCAGCAGTGGACAGGGTTTCACTGAAGCTTTCTTT. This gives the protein CASSGQGFTEAFF.

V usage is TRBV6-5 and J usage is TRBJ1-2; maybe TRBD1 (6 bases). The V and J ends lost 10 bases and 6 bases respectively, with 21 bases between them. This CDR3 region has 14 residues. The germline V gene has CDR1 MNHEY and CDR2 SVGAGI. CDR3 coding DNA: TGTGCCACTCGGGCGTGGGGGCTAGGTGATGGCTACACCTTC. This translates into CATRAWGLGDGYTF.

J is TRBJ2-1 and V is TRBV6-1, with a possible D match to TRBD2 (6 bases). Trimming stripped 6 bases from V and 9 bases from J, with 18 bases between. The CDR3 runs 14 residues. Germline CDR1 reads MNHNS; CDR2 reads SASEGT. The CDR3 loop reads CASSTTHRESEQFF. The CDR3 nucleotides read TGTGCCAGCAGCACTACCCACCGGGAGAGTGAGCAGTTCTTC.

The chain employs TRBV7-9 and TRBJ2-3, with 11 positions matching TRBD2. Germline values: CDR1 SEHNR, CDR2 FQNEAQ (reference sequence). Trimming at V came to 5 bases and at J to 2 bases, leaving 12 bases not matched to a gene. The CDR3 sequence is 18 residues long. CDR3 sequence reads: CASSPLLAGGRPTDTQYF. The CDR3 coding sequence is TGTGCCAGCAGCCCCCTGCTAGCGGGGGGTCGCCCCACAGATACGCAGTATTTT.

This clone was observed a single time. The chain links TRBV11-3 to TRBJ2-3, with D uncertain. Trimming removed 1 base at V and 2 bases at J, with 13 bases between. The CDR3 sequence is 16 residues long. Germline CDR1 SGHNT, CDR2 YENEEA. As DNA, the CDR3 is TGTGCCAGCAGCTTAGGGTCGCGGCTTCCCACAGATACGCAGTATTTT. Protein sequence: CASSLGSRLPTDTQYF.

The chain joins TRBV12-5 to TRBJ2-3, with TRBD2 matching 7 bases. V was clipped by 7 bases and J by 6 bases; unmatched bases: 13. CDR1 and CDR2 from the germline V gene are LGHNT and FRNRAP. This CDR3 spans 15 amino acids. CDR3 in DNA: TGTGCTAGTGCCCCGACAGCGGGGTTCACCGATACGCAGTATTTT. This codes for CASAPTAGFTDTQYF. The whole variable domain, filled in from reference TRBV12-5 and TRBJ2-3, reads DARVTQTPRHKVTEMGQEVTMRCQPILGHNTVFWYRQTMMQGLELLAYFRNRAPLDDSGMPKDRFSAEMPDATLATLKIQPSEPRDSAVYFCASAPTAGFTDTQYFGPGTRLTVL.